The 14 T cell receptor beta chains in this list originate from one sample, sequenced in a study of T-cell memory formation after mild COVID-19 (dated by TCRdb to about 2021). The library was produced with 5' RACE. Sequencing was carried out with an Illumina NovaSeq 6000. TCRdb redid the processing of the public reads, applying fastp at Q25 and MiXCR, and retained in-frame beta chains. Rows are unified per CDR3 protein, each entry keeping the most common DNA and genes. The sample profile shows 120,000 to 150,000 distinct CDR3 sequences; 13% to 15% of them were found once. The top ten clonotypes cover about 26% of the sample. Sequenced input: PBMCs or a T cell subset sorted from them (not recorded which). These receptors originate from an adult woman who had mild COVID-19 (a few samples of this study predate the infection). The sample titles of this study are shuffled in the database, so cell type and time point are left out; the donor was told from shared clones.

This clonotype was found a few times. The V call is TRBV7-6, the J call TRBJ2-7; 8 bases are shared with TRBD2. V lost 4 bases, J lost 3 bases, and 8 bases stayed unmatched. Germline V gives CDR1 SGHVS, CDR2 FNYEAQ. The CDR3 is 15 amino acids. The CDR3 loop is CASSSGSGGHYEQYF. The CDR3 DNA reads TGTGCCAGCAGCTCAGGGTCGGGAGGGCACTACGAGCAGTACTTC.

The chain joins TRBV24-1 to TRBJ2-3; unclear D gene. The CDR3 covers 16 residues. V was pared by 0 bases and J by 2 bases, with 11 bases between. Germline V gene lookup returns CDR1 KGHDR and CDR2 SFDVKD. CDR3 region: CATSDLVGPNTDTQYF. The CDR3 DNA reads TGTGCCACCAGTGATTTGGTCGGACCGAACACAGATACGCAGTATTTT.

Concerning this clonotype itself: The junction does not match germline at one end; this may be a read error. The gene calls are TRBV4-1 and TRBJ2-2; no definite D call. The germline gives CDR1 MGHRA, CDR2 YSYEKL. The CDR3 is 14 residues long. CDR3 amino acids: CASSQDPNTGELFF. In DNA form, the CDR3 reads TGCGCCAGCAGTCAAGACCCGAACACCGGGGAGCTGTTTTTT.

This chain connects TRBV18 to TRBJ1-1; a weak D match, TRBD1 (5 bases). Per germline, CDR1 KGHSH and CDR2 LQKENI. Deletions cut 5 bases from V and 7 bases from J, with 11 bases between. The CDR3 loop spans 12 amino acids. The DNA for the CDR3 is TGTGCCAGCTCAACCCTGGGGGTTGAAGCTTTCTTT. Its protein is CASSTLGVEAFF. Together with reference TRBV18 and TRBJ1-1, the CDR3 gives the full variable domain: NAGVMQNPRHLVRRRGQEARLRCSPMKGHSHVYWYRQLPEEGLKFMVYLQKENIIDESGMPKERFSAEFPKEGPSILRIQQVVRGDSAAYFCASSTLGVEAFFGQGTRLTVV.

This chain's CDR3 is CSARDTSSGSRNQPQHF. DNA for the CDR3: TGCAGTGCTAGAGATACGTCCTCAGGGTCCCGCAATCAGCCCCAGCATTTT. The chain joins TRBV20-1 to TRBJ1-5; tentatively, D is TRBD1 (5 bases). V was trimmed by 0 bases and J by 2 bases, leaving 17 bases between them. The length of the CDR3 is 17 residues. The germline CDR1 and CDR2 sequences are DFQATT and SNEGSKA (reference sequence).

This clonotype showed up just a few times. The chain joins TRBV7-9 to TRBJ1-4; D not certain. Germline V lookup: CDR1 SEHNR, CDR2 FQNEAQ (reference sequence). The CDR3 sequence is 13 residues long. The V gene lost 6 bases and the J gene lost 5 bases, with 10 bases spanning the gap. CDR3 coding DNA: TGTGCCAGCAGTTTGATCACGAATGAAAAACTGTTTTTT. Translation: CASSLITNEKLFF.

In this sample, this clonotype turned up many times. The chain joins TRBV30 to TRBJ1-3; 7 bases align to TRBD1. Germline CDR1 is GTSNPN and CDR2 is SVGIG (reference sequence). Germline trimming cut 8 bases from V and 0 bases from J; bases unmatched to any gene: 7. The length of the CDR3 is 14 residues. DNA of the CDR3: TGTGCCGTACAACAGGGGACCTCTGGAAACACCATATATTTT. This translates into CAVQQGTSGNTIYF.

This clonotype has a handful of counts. CDR3 nucleotide sequence: TGTGCCAGCAGTGGACAGGGCACTTCCTACGAGCAGTACTTC. Translated, it gives CASSGQGTSYEQYF. This chain joins TRBV28 and TRBJ2-7, with 8 bases aligning to TRBD1. Germline-derived CDR1 and CDR2 are MDHEN and SYDVKM. The ends lost 5 bases at V and 1 base at J; junction bases unmatched: 4. The CDR3 is made up of 14 amino acids.

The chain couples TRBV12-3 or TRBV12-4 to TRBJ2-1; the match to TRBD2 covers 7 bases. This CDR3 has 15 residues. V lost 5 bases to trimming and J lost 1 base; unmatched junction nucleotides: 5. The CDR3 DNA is TGTGCCAGCAGTCACCGGGGGGTATCCTACAATGAGCAGTTCTTC. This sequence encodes CASSHRGVSYNEQFF.

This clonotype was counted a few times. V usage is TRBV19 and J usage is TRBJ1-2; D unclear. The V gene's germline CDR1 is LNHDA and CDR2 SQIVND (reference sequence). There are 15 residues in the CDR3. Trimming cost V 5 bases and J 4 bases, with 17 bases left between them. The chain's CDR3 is CASSSSSGLSYGYTF. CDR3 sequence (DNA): TGTGCCAGTAGTTCGTCATCGGGCCTGAGCTATGGCTACACCTTC. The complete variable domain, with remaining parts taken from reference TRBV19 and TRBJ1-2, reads DGGITQSPKYLFRKEGQNVTLSCEQNLNHDAMYWYRQDPGQGLRLIYYSQIVNDFQKGDIAEGYSVSREKKESFPLTVTSAQKNPTAFYLCASSSSSGLSYGYTFGSGTRLTVV.

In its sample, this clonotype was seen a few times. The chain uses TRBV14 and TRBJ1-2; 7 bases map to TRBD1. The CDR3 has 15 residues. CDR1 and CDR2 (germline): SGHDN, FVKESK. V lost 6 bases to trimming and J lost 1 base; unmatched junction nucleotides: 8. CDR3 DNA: TGTGCCAGCAGTCCGACAGGGATTGATAACTATGGCTACACCTTC. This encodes CASSPTGIDNYGYTF.

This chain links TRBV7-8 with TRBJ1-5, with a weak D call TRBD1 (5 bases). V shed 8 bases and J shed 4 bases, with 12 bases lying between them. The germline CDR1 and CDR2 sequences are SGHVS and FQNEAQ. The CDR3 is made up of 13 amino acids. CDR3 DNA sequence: TGTGCCAGCTCTCCGGCAGGGAATCAGCCCCAGCATTTT. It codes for CASSPAGNQPQHF.

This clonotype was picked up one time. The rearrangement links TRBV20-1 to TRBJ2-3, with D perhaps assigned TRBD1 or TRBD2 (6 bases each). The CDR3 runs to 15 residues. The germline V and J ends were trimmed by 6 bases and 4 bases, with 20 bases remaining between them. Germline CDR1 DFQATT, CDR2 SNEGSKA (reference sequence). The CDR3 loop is CSATGGPSEADTQYF. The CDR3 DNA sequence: TGCAGTGCAACCGGGGGCCCCTCCGAGGCAGATACGCAGTATTTT.

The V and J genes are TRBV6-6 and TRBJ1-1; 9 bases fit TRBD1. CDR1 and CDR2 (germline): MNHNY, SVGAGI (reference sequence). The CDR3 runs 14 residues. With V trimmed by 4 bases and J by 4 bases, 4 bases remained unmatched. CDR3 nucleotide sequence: TGTGCCAGCAGTTTGGGGACAGGGATCACTGAAGCTTTCTTT. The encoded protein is CASSLGTGITEAFF.